The 17 T cell receptor beta chains given below trace back to one sample, sequenced in a study of T cells in Graves' hyperthyroidism and ophthalmopathy (dated by TCRdb to the late 2010s). Preparation of the library involved multiplex PCR. Sequencing relied on an Illumina HiSeq 2000. TCR beta CDR3 regions were amplified from RNA transcripts. The TCR CDR3 was subjected to a first round of RT-PCR using the HTBI primer set and the Qiagen OneStep RT-PCR kit. TCRdb trimmed the raw reads at Q25, called clones with MiXCR and kept productive beta chains. Here each entry gathers all rows of one CDR3 protein and keeps the most common genes and DNA. The sample contains 550,000 to 850,000 distinct CDR3 sequences, roughly a sixth of them found a single time. The ten largest clonotypes hold over 15% of the sample. Source material: blood. These TCRs come from a woman aged 50 to 60 with Graves' hyperthyroidism that later progressed to Graves' ophthalmopathy.

The rearrangement joins TRBV4-1 to TRBJ2-5; TRBD2 matches at 9 bases. The CDR3 loop spans 16 amino acids. The germline V gene encodes CDR1 MGHRA and CDR2 YSYEKL. The V gene end was trimmed by 1 base and the J gene end by 5 bases; junction bases not matched to a gene: 8. Here the CDR3 DNA reads TGCGCCAGCAGCCAAGGAGAGGGCGGGGGGGCCGAGACCCAGTACTTC. It encodes CASSQGEGGGAETQYF.

The table lists this clonotype with a count of one. This chain joins TRBV4-2 and TRBJ2-3, with 10 bases fitting TRBD2. The CDR3 spans 17 residues. J gave up 1 base and V 0 bases, and 4 bases lay outside the gene matches. The germline V gene encodes CDR1 LGHNA and CDR2 YNFKEQ. CDR3 coding DNA: TGTGCCAGCAGCCAAGATCGGAGCGGGGGGGGCACAGATACGCAGTATTTT. Protein: CASSQDRSGGGTDTQYF.

A few counts support this clonotype. The chain carries TRBV18 and TRBJ2-5; no firm D call. V gave up 3 bases and J gave up 4 bases, with 12 bases separating them. CDR1 and CDR2 from the germline V gene are KGHSH and LQKENI. CDR3 length equals 14 residues. The CDR3 protein is CASSPTKGGETQYF. CDR3 in DNA: TGTGCCAGCTCACCGACCAAAGGCGGAGAGACCCAGTACTTC. Supplemented by reference TRBV18 and TRBJ2-5, the full variable domain reads NAGVMQNPRHLVRRRGQEARLRCSPMKGHSHVYWYRQLPEEGLKFMVYLQKENIIDESGMPKERFSAEFPKEGPSILRIQQVVRGDSAAYFCASSPTKGGETQYFGPGTRLLVL.

At least ten counts were recorded for this clonotype. The CDR3 region has the DNA TGTGCCAGCTCACCGAGACAGGGGGACGAGCAGTACTTC. It codes for CASSPRQGDEQYF. The chain employs TRBV18 and TRBJ2-7, with 9 nucleotides matching TRBD1. This CDR3 has 13 amino acids. Germline CDR1 reads KGHSH; CDR2 reads LQKENI. The ends lost 3 bases at V and 5 bases at J; junction bases unmatched: 2.

The CDR3 region is CASSSVTGGFYSLFSSTDTQYF. In DNA form, the CDR3 reads TGTGCCAGCAGTTCAGTGACAGGGGGATTCTACTCTCTTTTCTCTAGCACAGATACGCAGTATTTT. This chain uses TRBV27 with TRBJ2-3; 9 bases are a match to TRBD1. This CDR3 spans 22 amino acids. V trimming: 4 bases; J trimming: 0 bases; junction bases outside the gene matches: 23. Germline CDR1 MNHEY, CDR2 SMNVEV (reference sequence).

The chain couples TRBV5-1 to TRBJ2-7; the match to TRBD2 covers 11 bases. The CDR3 contains 16 residues. In germline, CDR1 is SGHRS, CDR2 YFSETQ. V lost 0 bases to trimming and J lost 4 bases; unmatched junction nucleotides: 6. The CDR3 is CASSLVGSGGAYEQYF. Written as DNA, the CDR3 is TGCGCCAGCAGCTTGGTCGGTAGCGGGGGGGCGTACGAGCAGTACTTC.

This clonotype was seen a handful of times. A much larger clone sits a single nucleotide away, making a read error possible. Since the CDR3 does not end with the conserved phenylalanine or tryptophan, this likely comes from a read error. This chain links TRBV12-3 or TRBV12-4 with TRBJ1-6; 7 nucleotides align to TRBD1. Unmatched junction bases numbered 11, after V lost 6 bases and J lost 9 bases. The CDR3 has 15 amino acids. The CDR3 reads CASRENRGIRSPLHL. For the CDR3, the DNA is TGTGCCAGCAGAGAGAACAGGGGAATTCGTTCACCCCTCCACCTT.

This clonotype was picked up a small number of times. It may be a read error: a sequence one base away is much more abundant. J is TRBJ1-1 and V is TRBV18; D is unclear. The CDR3 has 11 residues. The germline gives CDR1 KGHSH, CDR2 LQKENI. V was pared by 4 bases and J by 7 bases, with 7 bases between. The CDR3 DNA follows: TGTGCCAGCTCACAGAGACATGAAGCTTTCTTT. Translation gives CASSQRHEAFF.

This clonotype showed up many times. This chain links TRBV3-1 with TRBJ2-1, with D perhaps TRBD1 (6 bases). The CDR3 is 17 amino acids. Germline lookup yields CDR1 LGHDT and CDR2 YNNKEL (reference sequence). Trimming took 0 bases from V and 6 from J, leaving 18 bases between them. The CDR3 DNA is TGTGCCAGCAGCCAAGATAGAACAGGGCACATTTCCAATGAGCAGTTCTTC. As protein: CASSQDRTGHISNEQFF.

This clonotype was counted only a few times. This chain connects TRBV6-1 to TRBJ1-5, with D maybe TRBD1 (5 bases). This CDR3 comprises 11 residues. Trimming took off 6 bases at V and 8 bases at J, with 8 bases between the two ends. The germline V gene encodes CDR1 MNHNS and CDR2 SASEGT. CDR3: CASRTAEPQHF. CDR3 DNA sequence: TGTGCCAGCAGGACAGCTGAGCCCCAGCATTTT.

CDR3 DNA sequence: TGTGCCAGTAGTATGATGCCCGGACAGGGGTATTCACCCCTCCACTTT. It codes for CASSMMPGQGYSPLHF. The chain recombines TRBV19 with TRBJ1-6; 9 bases fit TRBD1. Germline assignment: CDR1 LNHDA and CDR2 SQIVND (reference sequence). V shed 3 bases, J shed 8 bases, and the junction held 8 bases outside the gene matches. The CDR3 has 16 amino acids.

This clonotype has more than one count but fewer than ten. The chain uses TRBV5-1 and TRBJ1-3; D unresolved. CDR3 size: 12 residues. V lost 5 bases and J lost 2, with 5 bases in between. Germline assignment: CDR1 SGHRS and CDR2 YFSETQ. Written as DNA, the CDR3 is TGCGCCAGCAGGGAGACTGGAAACACCATATATTTT. Its protein product is CASRETGNTIYF.

This clonotype was picked up a small number of times. The chain is built from TRBV29-1 and TRBJ2-3; D unclear. Per germline, CDR1 SQVTM and CDR2 ANQGSEA. This CDR3 is built from 10 residues. Deletions cut 5 bases from V and 6 bases from J, with 6 bases between. CDR3 coding DNA: TGCAGCGTTCACAGTGATACGCAGTATTTT. Protein sequence: CSVHSDTQYF.

In its sample, this clonotype was seen many times. Written as DNA, the CDR3 is TGTGCCAGCAGCTTCGGACAGACTTCTAACTATGGCTACACCTTC. This sequence encodes CASSFGQTSNYGYTF. J is TRBJ1-2 and V is TRBV11-2; weak D call: TRBD1 (6 bases). The CDR3 contains 15 residues. V lost 3 bases and J lost 0, with 11 bases in between. Germline V gene data show CDR1 as SGHAT and CDR2 as FQNNGV.

The gene calls are TRBV9 and TRBJ2-3; D unresolved. Trimming shortened V by 3 bases and J by 6 bases, and 11 bases separated the two germline ends. Germline CDR1 reads SGDLS; CDR2 reads YYNGEE. This CDR3 has 13 residues. CDR3 protein: CASSADSSDTQYF. CDR3 DNA: TGTGCCAGCAGCGCCGATTCATCGGATACGCAGTATTTT. Full variable domain (rest looked up from reference TRBV9 and TRBJ2-3): DSGVTQTPKHLITATGQRVTLRCSPRSGDLSVYWYQQSLDQGLQFLIQYYNGEERAKGNILERFSAQQFPDLHSELNLSSLELGDSALYFCASSADSSDTQYFGPGTRLTVL.

The V and J genes are TRBV2 and TRBJ2-7; D unclear. The CDR3 consists of 15 residues. Per the germline V gene, CDR1 is SNHLY and CDR2 is FYNNEI. V lost 10 bases and J lost 2, with 21 bases in between. The CDR3, as DNA: TGTGCCACCGTCTCGGCGGATCCAGGACCCTACGAGCAGTACTTC. Protein product: CATVSADPGPYEQYF.

The rearrangement joins TRBV27 to TRBJ2-5; 9 bases map to TRBD1. CDR1 is MNHEY and CDR2 is SMNVEV in the germline V gene (reference sequence). The junction had 11 bases not matched to a gene; V was cut back by 6 bases and J by 3 bases. The CDR3 spans 16 residues. CDR3 sequence reads: CASRSGQGMGEETQYF. Here the CDR3 DNA reads TGTGCCAGCAGATCGGGACAGGGCATGGGTGAAGAGACCCAGTACTTC.